This TCR beta chain emerged from a study of PD-1 blockade in classical Hodgkin lymphoma. General study findings and limits: Newly diagnosed patients had baseline TCR diversity that was reportedly lower than that of healthy donors. Whoever responded completely had baseline diversity much like that seen in newly diagnosed patients. Compared with baseline, CD4+ but not CD8+ TCR diversity had risen significantly by C4D1.

Time point denoted: cycle 4 day 1 (C4D1), after less than seven weeks of nivolumab. Exposure to brentuximab vedotin varied, and each patient had relapsed following autologous stem cell transplantation. Best responses were complete response, partial response or progressive disease. Regarding this clone: Its antigen remains unknown.

Profiling relied on immunoSEQ multiplex PCR, and the TCRdb table lists in-frame clones only, not all of them. This sample carries more than 15,000 clones, 80% to 90% of them seen once, and the ten largest clones take less than 15%. CDR1 and CDR2 (germline): SGHRS, YFSETQ. Trimming took off 0 bases at V and 4 bases at J, with 7 bases between the two ends. CDR3 length equals 13 residues. The J gene is TRBJ1-2, the V gene TRBV5-1; D perhaps matches TRBD1 (5 bases). The receptor was isolated from a human donor with classical Hodgkin lymphoma. The specimen was peripheral blood mononuclear cells (PBMCs), collected before the fourth cycle of nivolumab. The CDR3: CASSLEGSYGYTF. The CDR3, as DNA: TGCGCCAGCAGCTTGGAGGGGTCCTATGGCTACACCTTC.